This T cell receptor delta chain was found in a study of gamma-delta T cells after stem cell transplantation (TCRdb year 2016). CDR1 and CDR2, per the germline V gene, are TSWWSYY and QGS. V ends up 0 bases short and J 0 bases short, with an unmatched junction base count of 16. There are 20 amino acids in the CDR3, from cysteine to phenylalanine inclusive. The read is trimmed to its CDR3 DNA, 60 bases read in frame from base 1. Library prep was done by RT-PCR. These reads were obtained on an Illumina MiSeq. The public reads were reprocessed by TCRdb using CATT, and rows of matching DNA were later combined. The sample contains over 2,500 delta-chain clones, around a fifth of them found a single time. The leading ten clones occupy 20% to 30% of the sample. With respect to this clone: The antigen it binds to is not known. Nothing much larger sits one base from this clone, and base qualities are not available.

This sequence uses TRDV1 and TRDJ1; 7 bases in the middle match TRDD3. The sequence was collected from a human donor. It is not recorded whose cells these are; they may come from a transplant donor. What was sequenced was gamma-delta T cells. The CDR3 amino acid sequence is: CALGELLPGLGVKYTDKLIF. The nucleotide sequence reads TGTGCTCTTGGGGAACTATTACCCGGCCTGGGGGTAAAGTACACCGATAAACTCATCTTT.